The 13 T cell receptor beta chains below were found in one sample sequenced in a study of blood T cell repertoires in COVID-19. Produced via immunoSEQ multiplex PCR; TCRdb's table is partial and in-frame only. Of a few hundred thousand clones listed, approximately 83% are singletons. Sequenced sample: PBMCs or T cells enriched from blood (not recorded which). These receptors originate from a woman in her forties or fifties who had recovered from COVID-19.

The genes are TRBV9 and TRBJ2-7; tentatively, D is TRBD1 (5 bases). Germline CDR1 and CDR2: SGDLS and YYNGEE. The CDR3 has 13 amino acids. The ends were cut back, 0 bases at V and 5 bases at J, with 9 bases in the middle. The CDR3: CASSVAGNNEQYF. CDR3 sequence (DNA): TGTGCCAGCAGCGTAGCAGGGAACAACGAGCAGTACTTC.

The chain uses TRBV4-2 and TRBJ1-6; D is possibly TRBD1 (5 bases). This CDR3 region has 13 residues. V lost 4 bases, J lost 7 bases, and 8 bases lay in between. Germline V CDR1 and CDR2: LGHNA, YNFKEQ. The CDR3 loop is CASSRAGNSPLHF. The CDR3 region has the DNA TGTGCCAGCAGCCGGGCAGGGAATTCACCCCTCCACTTT.

The DNA for the CDR3 is TGTGCCAGCAGGGGCATGGGTTCACCCCTCCACTTT. This codes for CASRGMGSPLHF. The chain employs TRBV3-1 (or the pseudogene TRBV3-2) and TRBJ1-6; D unresolved. Trimming took 6 bases from V and 9 from J, leaving 9 bases between them. Germline loops: CDR1 LGHDT, CDR2 YNNKEL (reference sequence). The CDR3 is 12 residues long.

The chain has TRBV21-1 and TRBJ1-1; TRBD1 reflects the table's D call only, with no check against the DNA. TRBV21-1 is a listed pseudogene. This CDR3 region has 16 residues. The CDR3 here is CASSKSFPGQKTEAFF. The CDR3 region has the DNA TGTGCCAGCAGCAAGTCTTTCCCGGGACAGAAGACTGAAGCTTTCTTT.

The chain carries TRBV29-1 and TRBJ2-5, with D hard to call. Trimming took off 4 bases at V and 7 bases at J, with 7 bases between the two ends. CDR3 length equals 10 residues. Germline V gene sequence: CDR1 SQVTM, CDR2 ANQGSEA. The CDR3 protein is CSVVQVTQYF. The CDR3 nucleotides read TGCAGCGTTGTGCAGGTGACCCAGTACTTC.

The chain combines TRBV6-5 with TRBJ2-3; a weak D match, TRBD2 (5 bases). This CDR3 contains 14 residues. Trimming took 7 bases from V and 0 from J, leaving 11 bases between them. The germline CDR1 and CDR2 sequences are MNHEY and SVGAGI. The CDR3 DNA is TGTGCCAGCAAACCGCGGACTAGCACAGATACGCAGTATTTT. Protein product: CASKPRTSTDTQYF.

The chain is built from TRBV28 and TRBJ2-1; 8 positions agree with TRBD1. The CDR3 is 13 amino acids. The V segment lost 2 bases and the J segment 13 bases; nucleotides outside the gene matches: 7. Germline CDR1 MDHEN, CDR2 SYDVKM. The CDR3 sequence: CASSLPGQGGQFF. Written as DNA, the CDR3 is TGTGCCAGCAGTTTACCTGGACAGGGCGGACAGTTCTTC.

The chain has TRBV25-1 and TRBJ1-1; D gene unclear. CDR3 size: 13 residues. Per germline, CDR1 MGHDK and CDR2 SYGVNS. The V end lost 0 bases, the J end lost 8 bases, and 10 bases lay between the germline ends. In DNA, the CDR3 is TGTGCCAGCAGTGAATATACTGGGAGAGAAGCTTTCTTT. This translates into CASSEYTGREAFF.

The V call is TRBV7-2, the J call TRBJ1-5, with D uncertain. The CDR3 is made up of 14 amino acids. CDR1 SGHTA and CDR2 FQGNSA come from the germline V gene. Trimming removed 0 bases at V and 4 bases at J, with 7 bases between. CDR3 sequence reads: CASSLAPRNQPQHF. CDR3 DNA sequence: TGTGCCAGCAGCTTAGCCCCCAGGAATCAGCCCCAGCATTTT.

The gene calls are TRBV6-5 and TRBJ1-1, with D maybe TRBD1 (6 bases). The V end lost 4 bases, the J end lost 4 bases, and 13 bases lay between the germline ends. This CDR3 has 14 amino acids. The germline gives CDR1 MNHEY, CDR2 SVGAGI. The CDR3 DNA follows: TGTGCCAGCAGTTTCTCCACAGGGTCCACTGAAGCTTTCTTT. Protein: CASSFSTGSTEAFF.

This chain connects TRBV2 to TRBJ1-2; D ambiguous. Trimming pared 5 bases from V and 7 bases from J, leaving 11 bases between. Germline CDR1 reads SNHLY; CDR2 reads FYNNEI. This CDR3 spans 12 amino acids. CDR3 nucleotide sequence: TGTGCCAGCAGTTCAGAGGGTACTGGCTACACCTTC. This translates into CASSSEGTGYTF.

The genes are TRBV2 and TRBJ1-1; D not certain. CDR1 is SNHLY, CDR2 FYNNEI, per germline. With 5 bases removed from V and 1 base from J, the gap between germline ends came to 8 bases. This CDR3 contains 13 residues. CDR3: CASSLTKNTEAFF. CDR3 coding DNA: TGTGCCAGCAGTTTGACTAAGAACACTGAAGCTTTCTTT.

Ten or more counts support this clone. The chain uses TRBV24-1 and TRBJ1-2; D not certain. CDR1 is KGHDR, CDR2 SFDVKD, per germline. V was cut by 4 bases and J by 0 bases, with 8 bases left in between. This CDR3 has 14 residues. CDR3 region: CATSDPNTNYGYTF. Here the CDR3 DNA reads TGTGCCACCAGTGACCCCAACACTAACTATGGCTACACCTTC.